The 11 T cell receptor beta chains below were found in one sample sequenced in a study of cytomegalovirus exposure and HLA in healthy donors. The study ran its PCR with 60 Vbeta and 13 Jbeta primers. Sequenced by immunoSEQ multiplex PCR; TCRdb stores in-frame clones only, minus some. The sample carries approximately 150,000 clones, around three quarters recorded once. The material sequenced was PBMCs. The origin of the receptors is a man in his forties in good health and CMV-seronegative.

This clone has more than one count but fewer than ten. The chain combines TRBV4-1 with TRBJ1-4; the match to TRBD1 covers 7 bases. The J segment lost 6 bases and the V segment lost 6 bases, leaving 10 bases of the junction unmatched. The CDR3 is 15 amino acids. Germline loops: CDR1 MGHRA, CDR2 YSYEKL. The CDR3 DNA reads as TGCGCCAGCAGGCCTCTTGGGACAGAATATGAAAAACTGTTTTTT. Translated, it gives CASRPLGTEYEKLFF.

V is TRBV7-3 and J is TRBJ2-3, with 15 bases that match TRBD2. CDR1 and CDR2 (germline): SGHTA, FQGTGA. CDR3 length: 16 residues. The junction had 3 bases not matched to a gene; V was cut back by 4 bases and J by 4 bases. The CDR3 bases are TGTGCCAGCAGCTGGGGACTAGCGGGAGGAGCAGATACGCAGTATTTT. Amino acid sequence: CASSWGLAGGADTQYF. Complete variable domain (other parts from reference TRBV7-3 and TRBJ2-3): GAGVSQTPSNKVTEKGKYVELRCDPISGHTALYWYRQSLGQGPEFLIYFQGTGAADDSGLPNDRFFAVRPEGSVSTLKIQRTERGDSAVYLCASSWGLAGGADTQYFGPGTRLTVL.

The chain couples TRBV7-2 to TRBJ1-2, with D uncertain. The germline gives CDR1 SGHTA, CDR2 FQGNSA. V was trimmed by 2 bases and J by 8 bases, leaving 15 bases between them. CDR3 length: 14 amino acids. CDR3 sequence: CASSLTNEGYGYTF. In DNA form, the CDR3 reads TGTGCCAGCAGCTTAACCAATGAGGGATACGGCTACACCTTC.

This CDR3 reads CASSIGGSGANVLTF. The CDR3 DNA reads TGTGCCAGTAGTATCGGGGGGTCCGGGGCCAACGTCCTGACTTTC. This rearrangement joins TRBV19 to TRBJ2-6; 7 nucleotides match TRBD2. From germline, CDR1 is LNHDA and CDR2 SQIVND (reference sequence). V gave up 3 bases and J gave up 4 bases; unmatched junction bases: 3. The CDR3 extends over 15 amino acids. The full variable domain, with the rest looked up from reference TRBV19 and TRBJ2-6, is DGGITQSPKYLFRKEGQNVTLSCEQNLNHDAMYWYRQDPGQGLRLIYYSQIVNDFQKGDIAEGYSVSREKKESFPLTVTSAQKNPTAFYLCASSIGGSGANVLTFGAGSRLTVL.

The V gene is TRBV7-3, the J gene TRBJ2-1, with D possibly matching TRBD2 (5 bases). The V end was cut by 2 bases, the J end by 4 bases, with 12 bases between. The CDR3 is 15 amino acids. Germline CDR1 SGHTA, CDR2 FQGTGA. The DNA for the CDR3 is TGTGCCAGCAGCTTATCGAGGGATGGTTACAATGAGCAGTTCTTC. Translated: CASSLSRDGYNEQFF.

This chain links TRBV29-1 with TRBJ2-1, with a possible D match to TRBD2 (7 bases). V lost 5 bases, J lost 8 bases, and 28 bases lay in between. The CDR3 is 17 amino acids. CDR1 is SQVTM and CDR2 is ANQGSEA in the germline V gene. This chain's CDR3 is CSVPSPRRGALNDEQFF. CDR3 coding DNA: TGCAGCGTTCCTTCTCCCCGCCGGGGGGCTCTAAATGATGAGCAGTTCTTC.

CDR3 loop: CASSRLAGTDTQYF. In DNA form, the CDR3 reads TGTGCCAGCAGCCGTTTAGCGGGAACAGATACGCAGTATTTT. This chain connects TRBV2 to TRBJ2-3; TRBD2 agrees at 8 bases. CDR3 length equals 14 residues. Losses at the gene ends were 6 bases for V and 3 bases for J; bases not matched to a gene: 5. Germline lookup yields CDR1 SNHLY and CDR2 FYNNEI.

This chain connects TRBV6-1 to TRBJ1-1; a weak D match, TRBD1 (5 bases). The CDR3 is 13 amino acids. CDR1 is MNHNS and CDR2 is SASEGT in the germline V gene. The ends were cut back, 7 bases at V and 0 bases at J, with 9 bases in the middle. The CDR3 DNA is TGTGCCAGCAAAGGGGTTCTGAACACTGAAGCTTTCTTT. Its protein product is CASKGVLNTEAFF.

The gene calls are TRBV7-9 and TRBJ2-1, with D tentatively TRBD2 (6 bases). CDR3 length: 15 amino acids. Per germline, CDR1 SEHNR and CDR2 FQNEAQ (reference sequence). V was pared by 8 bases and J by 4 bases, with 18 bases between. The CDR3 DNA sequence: TGTGCCAGCCCCGGAGGGACTGGATCGTACAATGAGCAGTTCTTC. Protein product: CASPGGTGSYNEQFF.

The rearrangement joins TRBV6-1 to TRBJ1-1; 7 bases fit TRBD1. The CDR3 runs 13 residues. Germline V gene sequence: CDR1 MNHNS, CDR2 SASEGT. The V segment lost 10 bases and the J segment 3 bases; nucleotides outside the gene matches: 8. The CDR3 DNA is TGTGCCACACTTTGGACAGGATACACTGAAGCTTTCTTT. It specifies CATLWTGYTEAFF.

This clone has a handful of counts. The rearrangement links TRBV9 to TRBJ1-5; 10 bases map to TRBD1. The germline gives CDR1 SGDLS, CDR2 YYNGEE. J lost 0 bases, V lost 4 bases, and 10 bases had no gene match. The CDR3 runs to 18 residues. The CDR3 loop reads CASSLRQGAAYSNQPQHF. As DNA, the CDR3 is TGTGCCAGCAGCCTCCGACAGGGGGCCGCTTATAGCAATCAGCCCCAGCATTTT.